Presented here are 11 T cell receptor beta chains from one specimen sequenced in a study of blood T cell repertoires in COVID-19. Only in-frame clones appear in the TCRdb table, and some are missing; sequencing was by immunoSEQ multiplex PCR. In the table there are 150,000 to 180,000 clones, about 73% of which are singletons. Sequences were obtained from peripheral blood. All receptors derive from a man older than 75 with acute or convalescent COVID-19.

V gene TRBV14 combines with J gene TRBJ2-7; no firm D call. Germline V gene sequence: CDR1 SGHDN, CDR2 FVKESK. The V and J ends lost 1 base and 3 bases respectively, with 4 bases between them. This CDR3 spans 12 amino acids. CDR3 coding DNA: TGTGCCAGCAGCCAAGCGGGCTACGAGCAGTACGTC. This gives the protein CASSQAGYEQYV.

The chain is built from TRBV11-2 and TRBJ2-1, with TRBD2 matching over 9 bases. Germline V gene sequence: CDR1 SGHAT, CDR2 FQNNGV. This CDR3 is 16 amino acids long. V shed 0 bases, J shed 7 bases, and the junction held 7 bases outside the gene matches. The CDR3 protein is CASSLDLASGVNEQFF. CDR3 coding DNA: TGTGCCAGCAGCTTAGATCTGGCTAGCGGGGTGAATGAGCAGTTCTTC.

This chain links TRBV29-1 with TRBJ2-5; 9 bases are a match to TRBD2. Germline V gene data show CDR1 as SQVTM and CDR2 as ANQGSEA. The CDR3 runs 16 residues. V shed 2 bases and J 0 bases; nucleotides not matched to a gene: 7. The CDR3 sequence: CSVEMRVAGDQETQYF. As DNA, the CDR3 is TGCAGCGTTGAAATGAGGGTAGCGGGGGACCAAGAGACCCAGTACTTC.

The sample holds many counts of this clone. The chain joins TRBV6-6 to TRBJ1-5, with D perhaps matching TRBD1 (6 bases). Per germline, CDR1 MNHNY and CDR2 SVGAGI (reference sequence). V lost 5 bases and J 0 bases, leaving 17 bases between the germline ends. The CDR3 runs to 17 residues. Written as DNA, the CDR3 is TGTGCCAGCAGTCCCCGGGGGGGGCCCGATAGCAATCAGCCCCAGCATTTT. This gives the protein CASSPRGGPDSNQPQHF.

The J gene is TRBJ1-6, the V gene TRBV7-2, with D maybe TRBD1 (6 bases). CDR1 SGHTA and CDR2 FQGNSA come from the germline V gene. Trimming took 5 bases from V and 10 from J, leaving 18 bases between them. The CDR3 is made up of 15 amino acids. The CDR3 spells CASSANHRVGSPLHF. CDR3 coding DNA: TGTGCCAGCAGCGCGAACCACAGGGTTGGATCACCCCTCCACTTT.

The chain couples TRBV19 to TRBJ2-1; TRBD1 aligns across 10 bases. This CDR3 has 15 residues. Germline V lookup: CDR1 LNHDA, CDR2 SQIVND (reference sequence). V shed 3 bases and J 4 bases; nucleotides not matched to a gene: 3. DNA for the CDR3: TGTGCCAGTAGTATGGACAGGGGGGCGTACAATGAGCAGTTCTTC. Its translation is CASSMDRGAYNEQFF.

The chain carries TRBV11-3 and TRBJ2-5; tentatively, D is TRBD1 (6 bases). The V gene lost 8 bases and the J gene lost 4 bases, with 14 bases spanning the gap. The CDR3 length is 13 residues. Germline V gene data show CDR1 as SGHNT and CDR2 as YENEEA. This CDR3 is CASGPGTRETQYF. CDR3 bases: TGTGCCAGCGGACCCGGGACAAGAGAGACCCAGTACTTC.

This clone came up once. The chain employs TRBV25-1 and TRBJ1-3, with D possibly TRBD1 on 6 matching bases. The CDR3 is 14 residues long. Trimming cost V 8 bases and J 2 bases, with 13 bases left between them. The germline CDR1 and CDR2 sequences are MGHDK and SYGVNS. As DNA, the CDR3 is TGTGCCAGCGCCGGGGGGGCCCCTGGAAACACCATATATTTT. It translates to CASAGGAPGNTIYF.

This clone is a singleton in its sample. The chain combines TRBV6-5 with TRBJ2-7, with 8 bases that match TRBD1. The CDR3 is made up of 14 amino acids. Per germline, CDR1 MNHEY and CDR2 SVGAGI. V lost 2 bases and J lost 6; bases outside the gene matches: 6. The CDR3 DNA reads TGTGCCAGCAGTTACGGGCAGGGGGCGATCGAGCAGTACGTC. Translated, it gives CASSYGQGAIEQYV.

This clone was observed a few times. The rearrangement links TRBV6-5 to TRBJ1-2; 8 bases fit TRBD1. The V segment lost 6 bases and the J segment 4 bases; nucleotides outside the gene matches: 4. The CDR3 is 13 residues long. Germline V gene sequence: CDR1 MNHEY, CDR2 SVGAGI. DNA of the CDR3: TGTGCCAGCAGCCTGGGACAGGTCTATGGCTACACCTTC. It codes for CASSLGQVYGYTF.

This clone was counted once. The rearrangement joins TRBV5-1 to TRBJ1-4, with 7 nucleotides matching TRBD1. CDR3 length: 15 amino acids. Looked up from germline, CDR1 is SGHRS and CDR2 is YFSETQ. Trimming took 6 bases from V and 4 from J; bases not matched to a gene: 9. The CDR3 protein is CASTRQGVGNEKLFF. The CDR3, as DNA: TGCGCCAGCACTCGGCAGGGGGTGGGTAATGAAAAACTGTTTTTT.